This T cell receptor beta chain was captured by sequencing in a study of cytomegalovirus exposure and HLA in healthy donors. Whole-study findings and limits: In an earlier analysis, in fewer than 700 donors, most V segments appeared productive either ~90% or ~30% of the time.

The PCR made use of 60 Vbeta and 13 Jbeta primers. The method was immunoSEQ multiplex PCR; TCRdb's version includes in-frame clones alone and lacks a portion of them. The table lists tens of thousands of clones, 80% of them singletons. The CDR3 has 13 amino acids. Notes on this clone: The antigen remains unidentified.

Sequences were obtained from PBMCs. The source is a male donor in good health and CMV-seronegative. The rearrangement uses TRBV21-1 and TRBJ2-1; the D call of TRBD2 is as the table states it, not checked on the DNA. TRBV21-1 is labeled a pseudogene. In nucleotides, the CDR3 is TGTGCCAACCCAGCGGGATCCTACAATGAGCAGTTCTTC. Protein: CANPAGSYNEQFF.